These 14 T cell receptor beta chains were sequenced from one sample in a study of blood T cell repertoires in COVID-19 (TCRdb year 2020). Library preparation employed the immunoSEQ multiplex PCR assay. TCRdb took over this immuneACCESS table, retaining in-frame rearrangements with V and J assigned. Such tables are incomplete; in checked studies, under half of the missing clones stem from an unresolved V gene, and the remainder is unexplained. Within this sample are 140,000 to 150,000 clones, with 85% of them counted one time only. 3% of the sample rests with the top ten. Input material: peripheral blood. The origin of the receptors is a woman between 35 and 50 years old with active or convalescent COVID-19.

V is TRBV5-1 and J is TRBJ2-2, with D possibly being TRBD1 (6 bases). The V end was cut by 1 base, the J end by 6 bases, with 16 bases between. This CDR3 contains 16 residues. CDR1 is SGHRS, CDR2 YFSETQ, per germline. The CDR3 bases are TGCGCCAGCAGCTTGTCACAGGGTTCCCCGCCCGGGGAGCTGTTTTTT. This encodes CASSLSQGSPPGELFF.

This clone was detected only a few times. J is TRBJ2-5 and V is TRBV11-2, with TRBD1 matching 9 bases. The trim removed 6 bases at V and 2 bases at J, leaving 10 bases unmatched. The CDR3 totals 16 residues. Germline lookup yields CDR1 SGHAT and CDR2 FQNNGV. The CDR3 nucleotides are TGTGCCAGCAGGACCGGGACAGGGAGGATTCAAGAGACCCAGTACTTC. It encodes CASRTGTGRIQETQYF. Together with reference TRBV11-2 and TRBJ2-5, the CDR3 gives the full variable domain: EAGVAQSPRYKIIEKRQSVAFWCNPISGHATLYWYQQILGQGPKLLIQFQNNGVVDDSQLPKDRFSAERLKGVDSTLKIQPAKLEDSAVYLCASRTGTGRIQETQYFGPGTRLLVL.

The chain carries TRBV7-8 and TRBJ1-5, with 12 bases lining up with TRBD1. This CDR3 has 15 amino acids. V lost 4 bases and J lost 8; bases outside the gene matches: 6. Germline CDR1 and CDR2: SGHVS and FQNEAQ. This CDR3 reads CASSSRDRGQKPQHF. The CDR3 region has the DNA TGTGCCAGCAGCTCCCGGGACAGGGGGCAGAAGCCCCAGCATTTT. Complete variable domain (other parts from reference TRBV7-8 and TRBJ1-5): GAGVSQSPRYKVAKRGQDVALRCDPISGHVSLFWYQQALGQGPEFLTYFQNEAQLDKSGLPSDRFFAERPEGSVSTLKIQRTQQEDSAVYLCASSSRDRGQKPQHFGDGTRLSIL.

This chain joins TRBV2 and TRBJ1-2; TRBD1 matches 10 bases. V trimming: 6 bases; J trimming: 4 bases; junction bases outside the gene matches: 5. Looked up from germline, CDR1 is SNHLY and CDR2 is FYNNEI. The CDR3 length is 14 residues. CDR3 protein: CASSAGTGAYGYTF. CDR3 DNA sequence: TGTGCCAGCAGCGCCGGGACAGGGGCCTATGGCTACACCTTC.

The chain carries TRBV15 and TRBJ1-1, with D unclear. This CDR3 contains 12 residues. The germline V gene encodes CDR1 LNHNV and CDR2 YYDKDF (reference sequence). V was trimmed by 0 bases and J by 4 bases, leaving 3 bases between them. The CDR3 sequence: CATSRDRTEAFF. In nucleotides, the CDR3 is TGTGCCACCAGCAGAGATCGCACTGAAGCTTTCTTT.

The chain combines TRBV18 with TRBJ2-3; 8 bases are shared with TRBD1. Germline loops: CDR1 KGHSH, CDR2 LQKENI. The CDR3 loop spans 15 amino acids. V trimming: 3 bases; J trimming: 4 bases; junction bases outside the gene matches: 6. CDR3 DNA: TGTGCCAGCTCACCCCAGGGGGCAAGGGCAGATACGCAGTATTTT. Protein sequence: CASSPQGARADTQYF.

The chain couples TRBV18 to TRBJ1-2, with 7 bases fitting TRBD1. Germline V gene lookup returns CDR1 KGHSH and CDR2 LQKENI. The trim removed 6 bases at V and 6 bases at J, leaving 10 bases unmatched. The CDR3 runs 14 residues. This chain's CDR3 is CASSQIEGGDGYTF. CDR3 DNA sequence: TGTGCCAGCTCGCAAATCGAAGGGGGCGATGGCTACACCTTC.

The chain carries TRBV5-6 and TRBJ2-3; 9 nucleotides match TRBD1. The germline V gene has CDR1 SGHDT and CDR2 YYEEEE. The CDR3 loop spans 17 amino acids. V was pared by 1 base and J by 5 bases, with 11 bases of the junction left unmatched. For the CDR3, the DNA is TGTGCCAGCAGCTTGAGGGCCGGGACAGGGAATAGAGATACGCAGTATTTT. Translation gives CASSLRAGTGNRDTQYF.

The chain is built from TRBV5-8 and TRBJ2-1, with 7 bases lining up with TRBD1. CDR1 and CDR2 (germline): SGHTS, YDEGEE. CDR3 length: 15 residues. Germline trimming cut 0 bases from V and 4 bases from J; bases unmatched to any gene: 4. CDR3 in DNA: TGTGCCAGCAGCTTGGGGGACAGATCATACAATGAGCAGTTCTTC. It yields the protein CASSLGDRSYNEQFF. The entire variable domain, with the rest obtained from reference TRBV5-8 and TRBJ2-1, is as follows: EAGVTQSPTHLIKTRGQQATLRCSPISGHTSVYWYQQALGLGLQFLLWYDEGEERNRGNFPPRFSGRQFPNYSSELNVNALELEDSALYLCASSLGDRSYNEQFFGPGTRLTVL.

This sequence joins TRBV30 and TRBJ1-2; D is uncertain. Germline V lookup: CDR1 GTSNPN, CDR2 SVGIG (reference sequence). This CDR3 spans 12 amino acids. With 3 bases removed from V and 4 bases from J, the gap between germline ends came to 9 bases. This CDR3 is CAWRGLGYGYTF. For the CDR3, the DNA is TGTGCCTGGAGGGGCCTCGGCTATGGCTACACCTTC.

The chain employs TRBV7-2 and TRBJ1-1; D unclear. The CDR3 runs 11 residues. CDR1 and CDR2 (germline): SGHTA, FQGNSA. The germline V and J ends were trimmed by 4 bases and 2 bases, with 2 bases remaining between them. CDR3 loop: CASSSNTEAFF. The CDR3 region has the DNA TGTGCCAGCAGCTCAAACACTGAAGCTTTCTTT.

The chain has TRBV28 and TRBJ2-1, with 12 bases that match TRBD2. V dropped 5 bases and J dropped 4; count of bases not matched to a gene: 6. The germline V gene encodes CDR1 MDHEN and CDR2 SYDVKM. This CDR3 has 16 residues. The CDR3 is CASSTPSGRDYNEQFF. In nucleotides, the CDR3 is TGTGCCAGCAGTACTCCTAGCGGGAGGGATTACAATGAGCAGTTCTTC.

The gene calls are TRBV18 and TRBJ1-2; no clear D. Trimming shortened V by 6 bases and J by 1 base, and 15 bases separated the two germline ends. This CDR3 is built from 15 residues. Germline V gives CDR1 KGHSH, CDR2 LQKENI. In DNA form, the CDR3 reads TGTGCCAGCTCCTCCGGGTTCGGCAGTAACTATGGCTACACCTTC. Protein sequence: CASSSGFGSNYGYTF.

The chain combines TRBV28 with TRBJ2-7; 8 bases align to TRBD2. V gave up 5 bases and J gave up 5 bases; unmatched junction bases: 5. From germline, CDR1 is MDHEN and CDR2 SYDVKM. This CDR3 is built from 13 residues. For the CDR3, the DNA is TGTGCCAGCAGTCCGGGGGGGGTGAACGAGCAGTACTTC. This sequence encodes CASSPGGVNEQYF.